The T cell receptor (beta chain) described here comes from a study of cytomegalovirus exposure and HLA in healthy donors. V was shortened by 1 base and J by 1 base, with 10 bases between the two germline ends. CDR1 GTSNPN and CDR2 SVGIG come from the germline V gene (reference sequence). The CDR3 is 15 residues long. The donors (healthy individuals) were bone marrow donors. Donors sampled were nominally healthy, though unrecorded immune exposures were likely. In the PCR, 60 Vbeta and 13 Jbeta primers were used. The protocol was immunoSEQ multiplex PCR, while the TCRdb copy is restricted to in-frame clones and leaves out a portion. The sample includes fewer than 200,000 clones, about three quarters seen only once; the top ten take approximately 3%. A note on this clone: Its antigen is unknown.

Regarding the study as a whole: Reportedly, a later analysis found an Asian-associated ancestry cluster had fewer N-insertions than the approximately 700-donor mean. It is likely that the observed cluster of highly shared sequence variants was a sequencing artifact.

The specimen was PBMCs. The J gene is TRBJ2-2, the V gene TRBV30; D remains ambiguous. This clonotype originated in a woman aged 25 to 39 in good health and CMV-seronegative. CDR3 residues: CAWSGPGLNTGELFF. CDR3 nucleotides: TGTGCCTGGAGTGGCCCAGGCCTGAACACCGGGGAGCTGTTTTTT.